This T cell receptor (beta chain) was identified in a study of shared clonotypes between healthy human individuals. Every immunoSEQ plate was one replicate of a subset's evenly spread DNA. Clones were sequenced by immunoSEQ multiplex PCR, and TCRdb holds only the in-frame ones, with some missing. The data hold 75,000 to 100,000 clones, with roughly 50% observed a single time. V gave up 3 bases and J gave up 2 bases; unmatched junction bases: 2. This CDR3 has 13 amino acids. Germline assignment: CDR1 SQVTM and CDR2 ANQGSEA. The chain combines TRBV29-1 with TRBJ2-3; TRBD1 aligns across 7 bases. This TCR was sampled from a woman in her thirties or forties in good health. Some clones in this sample may be carry-over from other donors' samples. The sequenced material came from PBMCs. In DNA form, the CDR3 reads TGCAGCGTTGACGACAGGGTCACAGATACGCAGTATTTT. Protein sequence: CSVDDRVTDTQYF.